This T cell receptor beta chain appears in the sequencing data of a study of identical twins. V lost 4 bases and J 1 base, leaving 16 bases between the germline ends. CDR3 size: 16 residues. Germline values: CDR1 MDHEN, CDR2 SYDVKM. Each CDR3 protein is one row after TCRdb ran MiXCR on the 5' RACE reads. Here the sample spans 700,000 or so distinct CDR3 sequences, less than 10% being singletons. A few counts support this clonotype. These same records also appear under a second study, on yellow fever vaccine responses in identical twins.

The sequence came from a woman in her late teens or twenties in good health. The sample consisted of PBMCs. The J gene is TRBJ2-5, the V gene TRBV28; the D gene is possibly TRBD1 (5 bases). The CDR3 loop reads CASSSWVGAIQETQYF. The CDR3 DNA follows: TGTGCCAGCAGTTCTTGGGTAGGGGCGATCCAAGAGACCCAGTACTTC.